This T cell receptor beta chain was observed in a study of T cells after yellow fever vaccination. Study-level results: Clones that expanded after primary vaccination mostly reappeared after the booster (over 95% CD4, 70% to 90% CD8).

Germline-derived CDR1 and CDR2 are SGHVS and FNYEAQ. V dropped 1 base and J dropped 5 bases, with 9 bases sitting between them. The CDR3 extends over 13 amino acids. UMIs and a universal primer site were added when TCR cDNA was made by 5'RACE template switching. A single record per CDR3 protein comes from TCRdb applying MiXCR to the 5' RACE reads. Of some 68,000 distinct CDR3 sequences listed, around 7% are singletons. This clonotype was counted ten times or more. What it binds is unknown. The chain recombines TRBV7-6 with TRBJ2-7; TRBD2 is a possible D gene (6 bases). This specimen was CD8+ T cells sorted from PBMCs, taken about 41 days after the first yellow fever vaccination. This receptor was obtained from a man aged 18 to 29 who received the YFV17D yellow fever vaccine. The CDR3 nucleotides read TGTGCCAGCAGCTTAGGCAGGGAGGACGAGCAGTACTTC. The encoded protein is CASSLGREDEQYF.